This T cell receptor (beta chain) emerged from a study of beta chain features in type 1 diabetes. The sequenced template was cDNA made from the entire isolated RNA. Clones were read by immunoSEQ multiplex PCR, and TCRdb kept only the in-frame ones, dropping some. The sample shows 150,000 to 180,000 clones, under 9.5% of them seen only once. This clone was seen more than once but under ten times. V shed 4 bases, J shed 8 bases, and the junction held 7 bases outside the gene matches. Germline CDR1 SGHTA, CDR2 FQGNSA. The length of the CDR3 is 16 residues. The V call is TRBV7-2, the J call TRBJ2-1; 14 bases fit TRBD2. Material: central memory CD4+ T cells from blood. The TCR was taken from a man younger than 30 in good health. Written as DNA, the CDR3 is TGTGCCAGCAGCTCACCGACTAGCGGGAGGGCCTATGAGCAGTTCTTC. Translation: CASSSPTSGRAYEQFF.